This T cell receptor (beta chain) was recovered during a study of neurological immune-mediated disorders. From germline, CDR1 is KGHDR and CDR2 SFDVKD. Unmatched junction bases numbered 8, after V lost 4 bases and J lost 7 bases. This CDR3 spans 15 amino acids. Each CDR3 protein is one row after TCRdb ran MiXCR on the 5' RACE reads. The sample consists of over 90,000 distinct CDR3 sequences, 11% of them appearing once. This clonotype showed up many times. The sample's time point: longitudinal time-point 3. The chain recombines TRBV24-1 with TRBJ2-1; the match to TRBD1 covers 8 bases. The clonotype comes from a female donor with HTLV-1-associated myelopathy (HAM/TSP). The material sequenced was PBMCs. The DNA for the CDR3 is TGTGCCACCAGTGAGCCCGGACAGGGAGCGAATGAGCAGTTCTTC. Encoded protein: CATSEPGQGANEQFF.